Given below is one T cell receptor beta chain in context. Sequencing was performed with immunoSEQ multiplex PCR; in TCRdb, only in-frame clones are kept and a portion is missing. The repertoire includes 50,000 to 70,000 clones, just under 95% of them detected once, and about 3% sits in the top ten. These data come from a study of technical replicates of blood from a handful of donors. Germline values: CDR1 MNHNS, CDR2 SASEGT. The CDR3 is 11 residues long. The V end was cut by 6 bases, the J end by 12 bases, with 14 bases between. The receptor's source is a human donor in good health. Some clones in this sample may be carry-over from other donors' samples. The chain couples TRBV6-1 to TRBJ1-2; D might be TRBD1 (5 bases). The sequenced sample was PBMCs. Written as DNA, the CDR3 is TGTGCCAGCAGCCCCGGGGGTTCTAACACCTTC. Translating it yields CASSPGGSNTF.